The rows below give T cell receptor beta chains drawn from one sample of a study of blood T cell repertoires in COVID-19. The protocol was immunoSEQ multiplex PCR, while the TCRdb copy is restricted to in-frame clones and leaves out a portion. The data contain some 390,000 clones, 80% to 90% of them seen just once; the ten biggest clones take up about 1.1%. Specimen: PBMCs or T cells enriched from blood (not recorded which). The receptors come from a man aged 30 to 45 who had recovered from COVID-19. CDR3s include the opening cysteine and the closing phenylalanine or tryptophan. D genes are given only for firm matches. For some rows the clone size is stated as once, few or many, or as a class when expanded; others skip it.

d_call,j_call,clone_size,v_call,cdr3_nt,cdr3_aa
TRBD2,TRBJ2-4,-,TRBV27,TGTGCCAGCAGTTTAATAGCGGGTGGGGTAACCAAAAACATTCAGTACTTC,CASSLIAGGVTKNIQYF
-,TRBJ1-1,-,TRBV12-3/TRBV12-4,TGTGCCAGCAGTTTCCCGGGCACTGAAGCTTTCTTT,CASSFPGTEAFF
TRBD2,TRBJ2-7,-,TRBV28,TGTGCCAGCAGTTTTGGGACTAGCGGGTCCTACGAGCAGTACTTC,CASSFGTSGSYEQYF
TRBD2,TRBJ2-1,-,TRBV24-1,TGTGCCACCAGTGTAGCGGGAGTCAATGAGCAGTTCTTC,CATSVAGVNEQFF
TRBD1,TRBJ1-6,-,TRBV7-9,TGTGCCAGCAGCTTATCAGGGGGTCAGGGGTCACCCCTCCACTTT,CASSLSGGQGSPLHF
-,TRBJ2-6,-,TRBV4-1,TGCGCCAGCAGCCCAGGGGTTGTGTTCAGCTCTGGGGCCAACGTCCTGACTTTC,CASSPGVVFSSGANVLTF
TRBD2,TRBJ2-1,-,TRBV7-2,TGTGCCAGCAGCTTATTGGGGGGAGGGCGTAACAATGAGCAGTTCTTC,CASSLLGGGRNNEQFF
-,TRBJ1-4,-,TRBV7-9,TGTGCCAGCAGCTTAAACCAGGAGGCTAATGAAAAACTGTTTTTT,CASSLNQEANEKLFF
TRBD1,TRBJ2-7,-,TRBV27,TGTGCCAGCAGTCCTTTGACCGGACAGGGACCAGATGAGCAGTACTTC,CASSPLTGQGPDEQYF
-,TRBJ1-2,-,TRBV10-3,TGTGCCATCAGTGAGAGCGAAGTCGCTTATGGCTACACCTTC,CAISESEVAYGYTF
TRBD2,TRBJ2-1,once,TRBV19,TGTGCCAGTAGTACCCGAACTAAGACTAGCGGGGAATACAATGAGCAGTTCTTC,CASSTRTKTSGEYNEQFF
-,TRBJ2-7,-,TRBV18,TGTGCCAGCTCACCAGGGCTGCCCTCCTACGAGCAGTACTTC,CASSPGLPSYEQYF
TRBD1,TRBJ1-2,-,TRBV5-1,TGCGCCAGCAGCTCCCCCGACAGGGGCTATGGCTACACCTTC,CASSSPDRGYGYTF
-,TRBJ2-6,-,TRBV11-2,TGTGCCAGCAGCTTCAGTCCTGGGGCCAACGTCCTGACTTTC,CASSFSPGANVLTF
-,TRBJ1-1,-,TRBV28,TGTGCCAGCAGTTTGGGCAGTCTGAACACTGAAGCTTTCTTT,CASSLGSLNTEAFF
-,TRBJ2-7,-,TRBV7-6,TGTGCCAGCAGCTTCGGTAGCGATAGCTCCTACGAGCAGTACTTC,CASSFGSDSSYEQYF
-,TRBJ1-1,-,TRBV19,TGTGCCAGCTCGCGTAAGGGGGGGAGCACTGAAGCTTTCTTT,CASSRKGGSTEAFF
-,TRBJ1-4,-,TRBV11-2,TGTGCCAGCAGCCACACCCCTAGTCTGGCTAATGAAAAACTGTTTTTT,CASSHTPSLANEKLFF
TRBD1,TRBJ2-5,-,TRBV5-1,TGCGCCAGCAGGGTGACAGGGGAGTCCCAAGAGACCCAGTACTTC,CASRVTGESQETQYF
TRBD2,TRBJ2-7,-,TRBV28,TGTGCCAGCAGTTCGGGGGGTAGAGCGGGATACTTC,CASSSGGRAGYF
TRBD1,TRBJ2-2,-,TRBV10-3,TGTGCCATCAGACAGGGGGCTAACGGGGAGCTGTTTTTT,CAIRQGANGELFF
-,TRBJ1-6,once,TRBV10-3,TGTGCCATCAGTGTTTCGGGAGGGAACAATTCACCCCTCCACTTT,CAISVSGGNNSPLHF
-,TRBJ2-7,-,TRBV9,TGTGCCAGCAGCCCCCAGGAGGCGGGGCTCTACGAGCAGTACTTC,CASSPQEAGLYEQYF
-,TRBJ2-1,-,TRBV6-5,TGTGCCAGCCTCGGGAGCCCCTACAATGAGCAGTTCTTC,CASLGSPYNEQFF
-,TRBJ2-2,-,TRBV29-1,TGCAGCGTTAGTACCCGGAGCACCGGGGAGCTGTTTTTT,CSVSTRSTGELFF
-,TRBJ1-1,-,TRBV28,TGTGCCACCGGGGACACGGTGAACACTGAAGCTTTCTTT,CATGDTVNTEAFF
TRBD1,TRBJ1-1,-,TRBV5-8,TGTGCCAGCAGCTTGGGACAGGGGCGGTTTGACACTGAAGCTTTCTTT,CASSLGQGRFDTEAFF
TRBD2,TRBJ2-7,-,TRBV11-2,TGTGCCAGTCACTCGGGAGGGGGCGAGCAGTACTTC,CASHSGGGEQYF